These 18 T cell receptor beta chains share one sample of origin, sequenced in a study of OX40 agonist ivuxolimab in advanced cancers. Measured with immunoSEQ multiplex PCR; TCRdb has only the in-frame clones, and not every one. The sample carries over 150,000 clones, roughly 94% recorded once. The sequenced sample was CD4+ or CD8+ T cells sorted from blood, obtained in a trial of the OX40 agonist ivuxolimab. The receptors were gathered from an adult with an advanced solid tumor such as melanoma, head and neck, liver or kidney cancer.

The V gene is TRBV30, the J gene TRBJ1-5; no clear D gene. V lost 7 bases and J 5 bases, leaving 18 bases between the germline ends. Germline CDR1 reads GTSNPN; CDR2 reads SVGIG (reference sequence). The CDR3 extends over 14 amino acids. CDR3 region: CASSTPGYHQPQHF. As DNA, the CDR3 is TGTGCCTCCTCCACCCCGGGCTATCATCAGCCCCAGCATTTT.

J is TRBJ2-1 and V is TRBV11-3, with no clear D. Germline V gene lookup returns CDR1 SGHNT and CDR2 YENEEA. The CDR3 loop spans 12 amino acids. The V gene lost 4 bases and the J gene lost 6 bases, with 7 bases spanning the gap. In DNA, the CDR3 is TGTGCCAGCAGCTCAAGAGTCAATGAGCAGTTCTTC. Protein sequence: CASSSRVNEQFF. Variable domain in full (rest from reference TRBV11-3 and TRBJ2-1): EAGVVQSPRYKIIEKKQPVAFWCNPISGHNTLYWYLQNLGQGPELLIRYENEEAVDDSQLPKDRFSAERLKGVDSTLKIQPAELGDSAVYLCASSSRVNEQFFGPGTRLTVL.

The rearrangement links TRBV7-2 to TRBJ1-2; TRBD1 aligns across 7 bases. Germline V gene data show CDR1 as SGHTA and CDR2 as FQGNSA. The CDR3 sequence is 14 residues long. The V gene end was trimmed by 7 bases and the J gene end by 0 bases; junction bases not matched to a gene: 5. DNA for the CDR3: TGTGCCAGCATCCCCGACAGGGCTAACTATGGCTACACCTTC. Protein sequence: CASIPDRANYGYTF. Combining the CDR3 with reference TRBV7-2 and TRBJ1-2 gives the whole variable domain GAGVSQSPSNKVTEKGKDVELRCDPISGHTALYWYRQSLGQGLEFLIYFQGNSAPDKSGLPSDRFSAERTGGSVSTLTIQRTQQEDSAVYLCASIPDRANYGYTFGSGTRLTVV.

The CDR3 DNA reads TGTGCCAGCAGTGGGATGGGGGGCGATTCCCTATTCCGTGGCTACACCTTC. Protein: CASSGMGGDSLFRGYTF. V usage is TRBV6-1 and J usage is TRBJ1-2; D possibly corresponds to TRBD1 (6 bases). The CDR3 has 17 amino acids. The V gene's germline CDR1 is MNHNS and CDR2 SASEGT. The ends were cut back, 4 bases at V and 7 bases at J, with 25 bases in the middle.

The chain joins TRBV7-2 to TRBJ2-1; no reliable D call. V lost 6 bases to trimming and J lost 4 bases, with 16 bases between them. CDR1 is SGHTA and CDR2 is FQGNSA in the germline V gene. The CDR3 totals 15 residues. CDR3 DNA: TGTGCCAGCAGAGAAGACTCGTATCCTTACAATGAGCAGTTCTTC. It is translated as CASREDSYPYNEQFF.

The V gene is TRBV10-1, the J gene TRBJ2-2; D not certain. Trimming removed 0 bases at V and 5 bases at J, with 7 bases between. The CDR3 spans 14 residues. Germline lookup yields CDR1 WNHNN and CDR2 SYGVQD (reference sequence). The CDR3 DNA reads as TGCGCCAGCAGTGAGTCGTATGGAACCGGGGAGCTGTTTTTT. Translation: CASSESYGTGELFF.

This chain joins TRBV7-2 and TRBJ1-3; D is undetermined. Germline-derived CDR1 and CDR2 are SGHTA and FQGNSA. The V end was cut by 2 bases, the J end by 0 bases, with 8 bases between. The CDR3 extends over 15 amino acids. The CDR3 sequence is CASSLLLRSGNTIYF. The CDR3 DNA reads TGTGCCAGCAGCTTACTCCTTCGCTCTGGAAACACCATATATTTT.

The chain combines TRBV7-2 with TRBJ2-2, with TRBD2 matching over 8 bases. The CDR3 consists of 16 residues. Germline CDR1 and CDR2: SGHTA and FQGNSA. V lost 3 bases to trimming and J lost 4 bases; unmatched junction nucleotides: 7. CDR3: CASSFVGLVVTGELFF. CDR3 bases: TGTGCCAGCAGCTTTGTGGGACTAGTCGTCACCGGGGAGCTGTTTTTT.

This chain connects TRBV7-9 to TRBJ1-2; D may be TRBD1 (6 bases). V dropped 1 base and J dropped 4 bases, with 13 bases sitting between them. The CDR3 is made up of 15 amino acids. The germline gives CDR1 SEHNR, CDR2 FQNEAQ (reference sequence). The CDR3 protein is CASSLGNREGYGYTF. The CDR3 DNA is TGTGCCAGCAGCTTAGGAAACAGGGAAGGCTATGGCTACACCTTC. The whole variable domain, filled in from reference TRBV7-9 and TRBJ1-2, reads DTGVSQNPRHKITKRGQNVTFRCDPISEHNRLYWYRQTLGQGPEFLTYFQNEAQLEKSRLLSDRFSAERPKGSFSTLEIQRTEQGDSAMYLCASSLGNREGYGYTFGSGTRLTVV.

The rearrangement links TRBV14 to TRBJ1-4; 8 bases fit TRBD1. Germline V gene data show CDR1 as SGHDN and CDR2 as FVKESK. The V and J ends lost 0 bases and 4 bases, in that order; junction bases with no gene match: 4. The CDR3 contains 16 residues. The CDR3 is CASSQDITGGNEKLFF. The DNA of the CDR3 is TGTGCCAGCAGCCAAGATATTACAGGGGGTAATGAAAAACTGTTTTTT.

This clone was recorded once. The chain recombines TRBV9 with TRBJ2-1; 11 bases match TRBD1. The V gene's germline CDR1 is SGDLS and CDR2 YYNGEE. CDR3 size: 15 residues. V was clipped by 2 bases and J by 6 bases; unmatched bases: 4. The DNA of the CDR3 is TGTGCCAGCAGCGTCGCCGGGACAGGGGGCAATGAGCAGTTCTTC. Translating gives CASSVAGTGGNEQFF.

Written as DNA, the CDR3 is TGCGCCAGCAGCTTGGGGGGGCCCGGGGTAAGCCAAGAGACCCAGTACTTC. Residues: CASSLGGPGVSQETQYF. The genes are TRBV5-1 and TRBJ2-5; weak D call: TRBD1 (6 bases). From germline, CDR1 is SGHRS and CDR2 YFSETQ. The CDR3 sequence is 17 residues long. Between the trimmed V and J ends, which lost 0 bases and 1 base, there was a span of 16 bases.

A few counts support this clone. Other DNA variants within this sample encode the same CDR3. This chain joins TRBV6-5 and TRBJ2-7; D possibly corresponds to TRBD1 (6 bases). V was cut by 5 bases and J by 0 bases, with 11 bases left in between. Germline V CDR1 and CDR2: MNHEY, SVGAGI. This CDR3 spans 14 amino acids. For the CDR3, the DNA is TGTGCCAGCAGTCGGACAGCTTCCTCCTACGAGCAGTACTTC. Translation gives CASSRTASSYEQYF.

This clone has only a few counts. V is TRBV4-1 and J is TRBJ1-6; 7 bases match TRBD1. The CDR3 covers 17 residues. V shed 1 base and J 6 bases; nucleotides not matched to a gene: 9. Germline CDR1 and CDR2: MGHRA and YSYEKL. Here the CDR3 DNA reads TGCGCCAGCAGCCAAGTTCCTATACGACAGGGTAATTCACCCCTCCACTTT. Translation: CASSQVPIRQGNSPLHF.

This chain links TRBV27 with TRBJ1-2; no firm D call. Trimming shortened V by 5 bases and J by 3 bases, and 16 bases separated the two germline ends. The CDR3 runs 15 residues. Germline V gene sequence: CDR1 MNHEY, CDR2 SMNVEV (reference sequence). In nucleotides, the CDR3 is TGTGCCAGCAGTAGTCCCGGGAGGGAGGACTATGGCTACACCTTC. As protein: CASSSPGREDYGYTF.

The chain links TRBV7-9 to TRBJ1-3; TRBD1 agrees at 7 bases. V shed 5 bases, J shed 0 bases, and the junction held 4 bases outside the gene matches. Germline lookup yields CDR1 SEHNR and CDR2 FQNEAQ (reference sequence). The CDR3 totals 15 residues. The CDR3 loop is CASSLRGSSGNTIYF. DNA for the CDR3: TGTGCCAGCAGCCTCAGGGGGAGCTCTGGAAACACCATATATTTT.

The chain combines TRBV28 with TRBJ1-1; possible D gene TRBD1, 5 bases. The CDR3 runs to 14 residues. V lost 5 bases and J lost 11, with 21 bases in between. CDR1 and CDR2 (germline): MDHEN, SYDVKM. The CDR3 sequence: CASSASGTPGWAFF. CDR3 in DNA: TGTGCCAGCAGTGCTTCCGGGACTCCCGGTTGGGCTTTCTTT.

The CDR3 region is CASSAGTEAFF. The CDR3 bases are TGTGCCAGCAGTGCCGGGACAGAAGCTTTCTTT. The rearrangement links TRBV6-6 to TRBJ1-1; possibly TRBD1 for D (6 bases). The CDR3 is 11 amino acids. The V and J ends lost 5 bases and 8 bases respectively, with 9 bases between them. CDR1 and CDR2 from the germline V gene are MNHNY and SVGAGI (reference sequence).